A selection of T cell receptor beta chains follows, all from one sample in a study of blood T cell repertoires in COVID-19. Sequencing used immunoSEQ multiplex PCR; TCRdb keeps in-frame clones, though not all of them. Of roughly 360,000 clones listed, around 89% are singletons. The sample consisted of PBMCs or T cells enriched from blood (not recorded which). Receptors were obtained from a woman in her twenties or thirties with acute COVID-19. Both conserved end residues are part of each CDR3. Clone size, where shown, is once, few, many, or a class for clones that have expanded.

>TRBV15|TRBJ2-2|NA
CATSRGGGGELFF
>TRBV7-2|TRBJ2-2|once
CASSLFSRGGPGELFF
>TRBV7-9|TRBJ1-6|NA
CASRGANSPLHF
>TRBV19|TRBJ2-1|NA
CASSIGWREMLF
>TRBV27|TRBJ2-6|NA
CASSFFDRPGGGANVLTF
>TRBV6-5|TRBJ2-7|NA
CASSYSGGQAEQYF
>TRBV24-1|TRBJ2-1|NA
CATSDSSGGLGNEQFF
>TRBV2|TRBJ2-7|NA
CASREDRVGSYEQYF
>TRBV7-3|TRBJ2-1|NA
CASSLSGQGEQFF
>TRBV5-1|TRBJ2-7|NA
CASSWDRSYEQYF
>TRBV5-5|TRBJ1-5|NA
CASSRTGDSNQPQHF
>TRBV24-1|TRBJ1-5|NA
CATSDTAGPQHF
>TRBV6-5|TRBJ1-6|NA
CASSYYRVRNNSPLHF
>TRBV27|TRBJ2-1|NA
CASQSGGNYNEQFF
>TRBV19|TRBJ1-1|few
CASSIGEDTEAFF
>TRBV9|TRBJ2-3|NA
CASSPRVPGQGIDTQYF
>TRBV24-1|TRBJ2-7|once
CATSDPRGTGTYEQYF
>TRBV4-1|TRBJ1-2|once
CASSSSGGNYGYTF
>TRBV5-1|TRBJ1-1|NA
CASSSVVGVWGHEAFF
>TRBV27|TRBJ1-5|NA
CASSSSRDRGSQPQHF
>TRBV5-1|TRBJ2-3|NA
CASSPPGGLSTDTQYF
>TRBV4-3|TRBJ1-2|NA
CASSQDARPYGYTF
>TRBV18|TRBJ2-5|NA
CASSPTGGETQYF
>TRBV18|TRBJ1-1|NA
CASSPVGGHTEAFF
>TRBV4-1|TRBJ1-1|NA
CASSPNELTPNTEAFF
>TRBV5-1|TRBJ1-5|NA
CASSLNGQPMEPQHF
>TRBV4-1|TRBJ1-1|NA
CASSQVPGQVAFF
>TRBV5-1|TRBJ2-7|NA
CASSLPWTGDGEQYF
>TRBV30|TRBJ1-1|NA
CAWSKGVNTEAFF
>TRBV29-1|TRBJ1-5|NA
CSVVAGGAGQHF
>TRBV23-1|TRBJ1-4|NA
CASSQQTGVREKLFF
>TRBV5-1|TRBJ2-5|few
CASSLFTGKETQYF
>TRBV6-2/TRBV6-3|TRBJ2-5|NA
CASSYYAGGETQYF
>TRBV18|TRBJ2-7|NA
CASSKGTGGRNEQYF
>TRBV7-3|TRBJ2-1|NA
CASSRGQGLHEQFF
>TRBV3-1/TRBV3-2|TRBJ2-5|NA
CASSQVPVGGGAKETQYF
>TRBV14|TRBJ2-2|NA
CASSQMWQRRDTGELFF
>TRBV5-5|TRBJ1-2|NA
CASSLVVSEGYTF
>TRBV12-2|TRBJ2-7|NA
CASLATGASYEQYF
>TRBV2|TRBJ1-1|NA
CASSEVQRAFF
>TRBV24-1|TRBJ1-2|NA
CATSTNQGSGYTF
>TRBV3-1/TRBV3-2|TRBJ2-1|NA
CARLFSGTLAGGLYNEQFF
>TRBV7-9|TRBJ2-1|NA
CASSLAWTPSTDEQFF
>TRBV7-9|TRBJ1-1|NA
CASSFPRGTLTPEAFF
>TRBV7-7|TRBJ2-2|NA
CASSPGTEFGELFF
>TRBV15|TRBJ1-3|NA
CATSRAVAGNTIYF
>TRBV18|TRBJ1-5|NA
CASSPGGTGQPQHF
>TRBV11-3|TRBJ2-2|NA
CASSSGGLAGIKGELFF
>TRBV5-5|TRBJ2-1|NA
CASSSYYTYNEQFF
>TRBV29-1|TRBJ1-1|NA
CSVAGMEAFF
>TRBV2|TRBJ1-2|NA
CARGTGNSYGYTF
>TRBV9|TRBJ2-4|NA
CASSEGLAGGTIAKNIQYF
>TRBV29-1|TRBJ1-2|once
CSVEERGRGNLGYTF
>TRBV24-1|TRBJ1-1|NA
CATSDPLSGTEAFF
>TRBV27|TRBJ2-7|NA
CASTANGPLYEQYF
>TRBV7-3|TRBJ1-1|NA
CASSVGDRVNTEAFF
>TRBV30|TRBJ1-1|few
CAWIQGANTEAFF
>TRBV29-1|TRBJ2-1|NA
CSVAAETSGGNEQFF
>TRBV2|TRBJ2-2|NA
CASGQGFTGELFF